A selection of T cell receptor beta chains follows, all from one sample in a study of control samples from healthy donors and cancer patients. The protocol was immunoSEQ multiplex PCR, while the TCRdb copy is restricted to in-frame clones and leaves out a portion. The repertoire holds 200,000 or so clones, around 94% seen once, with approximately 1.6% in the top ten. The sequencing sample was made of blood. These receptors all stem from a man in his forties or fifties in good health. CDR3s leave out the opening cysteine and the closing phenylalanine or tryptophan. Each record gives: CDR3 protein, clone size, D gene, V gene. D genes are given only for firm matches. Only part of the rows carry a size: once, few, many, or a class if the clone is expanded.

cdr3_aa: ASSGTGVPTEQY
clone_size: .
d_call: TRBD1
v_call: TRBV5-6

cdr3_aa: ASSIADRGREQY
clone_size: once
d_call: TRBD1
v_call: TRBV19

cdr3_aa: AISESKGGGEKLF
clone_size: .
d_call: .
v_call: TRBV10-3

cdr3_aa: ASSSRGVYSGNTIY
clone_size: .
d_call: .
v_call: TRBV6-2/TRBV6-3

cdr3_aa: ASSFGTSPNTEAF
clone_size: .
d_call: .
v_call: TRBV21-1

cdr3_aa: ASSLRTGGHQPQH
clone_size: .
d_call: TRBD1
v_call: TRBV5-6

cdr3_aa: VSSGGPEDTQY
clone_size: once
d_call: TRBD2
v_call: TRBV10-3

cdr3_aa: ASSFPGGHEQY
clone_size: .
d_call: .
v_call: TRBV7-9

cdr3_aa: ASSRSGGGSYNEQF
clone_size: .
d_call: .
v_call: TRBV18

cdr3_aa: ASSNGAGGANAD
clone_size: once
d_call: TRBD2
v_call: TRBV19

cdr3_aa: AISEVNDYGYT
clone_size: .
d_call: .
v_call: TRBV10-3

cdr3_aa: ASSRNTEAF
clone_size: .
d_call: .
v_call: TRBV6-2/TRBV6-3

cdr3_aa: ASSFQGPNIQY
clone_size: .
d_call: .
v_call: TRBV28

cdr3_aa: ASSLWGGQGNQPQH
clone_size: .
d_call: .
v_call: TRBV19

cdr3_aa: ASSERAGGSYSNQPQH
clone_size: .
d_call: .
v_call: TRBV6-1

cdr3_aa: ASSYHLTGGGGNQPQH
clone_size: .
d_call: TRBD1
v_call: TRBV28

cdr3_aa: ASSQDSRQGAQRVNEKLF
clone_size: .
d_call: TRBD1
v_call: TRBV4-1

cdr3_aa: ASSAFRGGISYNEQF
clone_size: .
d_call: .
v_call: TRBV2

cdr3_aa: ASSLAQLNSPLH
clone_size: .
d_call: .
v_call: TRBV7-2

cdr3_aa: AWSAPRQVRHENTIY
clone_size: .
d_call: .
v_call: TRBV30

cdr3_aa: ASSRDRGEVSPLH
clone_size: .
d_call: TRBD1
v_call: TRBV5-1

cdr3_aa: ASSLPRGHSYNEQF
clone_size: .
d_call: .
v_call: TRBV7-9

cdr3_aa: ASSLGAVNTEAF
clone_size: .
d_call: .
v_call: TRBV5-1

cdr3_aa: ALQLGRWRVSGYT
clone_size: .
d_call: .
v_call: TRBV10-1

cdr3_aa: ASSQIAGKKLF
clone_size: .
d_call: .
v_call: TRBV4-3

cdr3_aa: ASSQGGQGTSYEQY
clone_size: few
d_call: TRBD1
v_call: TRBV28

cdr3_aa: ASSPGGPQPQH
clone_size: .
d_call: .
v_call: TRBV18

cdr3_aa: ASSPRTGNTIY
clone_size: .
d_call: .
v_call: TRBV3-1/TRBV3-2

cdr3_aa: ASSIAWNFERNNSPLH
clone_size: .
d_call: .
v_call: TRBV19

cdr3_aa: ATSDLPPGGGLSSYNEQF
clone_size: few
d_call: TRBD2
v_call: TRBV24-1

cdr3_aa: ASSFSSGQPQH
clone_size: once
d_call: .
v_call: TRBV7-6

cdr3_aa: ASSPQVGQGMNTEAF
clone_size: .
d_call: TRBD1
v_call: TRBV27

cdr3_aa: ASSRAGAAGELF
clone_size: .
d_call: .
v_call: TRBV11-3

cdr3_aa: ASSQVLGQAPLSGYT
clone_size: .
d_call: TRBD1
v_call: TRBV3-1/TRBV3-2

cdr3_aa: ASSIVGSPDYGYT
clone_size: .
d_call: .
v_call: TRBV19

cdr3_aa: ASRITYVQGTEAF
clone_size: .
d_call: .
v_call: TRBV6-5

cdr3_aa: ASSSPVTDTGELF
clone_size: few
d_call: .
v_call: TRBV28

cdr3_aa: ASSPDRGGYT
clone_size: .
d_call: TRBD1
v_call: TRBV18

cdr3_aa: ASSGQGRETQY
clone_size: .
d_call: TRBD1
v_call: TRBV9